These 26 T cell receptor beta chains share one sample of origin, sequenced in a study of CD8+CD57+ T cells in acquired aplastic anemia. According to the study, genomic DNA was the template for TCR beta VDJ and CDR3 profiling. TCRdb processed the reads anew with MiXCR; each CDR3 protein has one entry. Of hundreds of thousands of distinct CDR3 sequences listed, roughly 64% were seen once; the top ten hold less than 4%. The sequencing input was sorted CD4+, CD8+, or CD8+CD57+ T cells (not recorded which) from PBMCs. These receptors originate from a human donor in good health, serving as a control.

V usage is TRBV19 and J usage is TRBJ1-1; TRBD1 might be the D (5 bases). The CDR3 has 14 residues. Germline CDR1 reads LNHDA; CDR2 reads SQIVND (reference sequence). Trimming removed 3 bases at V and 4 bases at J, with 12 bases between. In DNA form, the CDR3 reads TGTGCCAGTAGTATCCCCAGGGCCAGCACTGAAGCTTTCTTT. It specifies CASSIPRASTEAFF.

A note on this clonotype: The junction does not match germline at one end; this may be a read error. This chain links TRBV2 with TRBJ1-5; D is uncertain. The germline V gene encodes CDR1 SNHLY and CDR2 FYNNEI. CDR3 length: 14 amino acids. The DNA for the CDR3 is TGTGCCAGCCGATCGACATGCCGAGATAGACCCAGTCCTTTT. This gives the protein CASRSTCRDRPSPF. The entire variable domain, with the rest obtained from reference TRBV2 and TRBJ1-5, is as follows: EPEVTQTPSHQVTQMGQEVILRCVPISNHLYFYWYRQILGQKVEFLVSFYNNEISEKSEIFDDQFSVERPDGSNFTLKIRSTKLEDSAMYFCASRSTCRDRPSPFGDGTRLSIL.

The chain joins TRBV29-1 to TRBJ1-1; D not certain. CDR1 SQVTM and CDR2 ANQGSEA come from the germline V gene. This CDR3 is 12 amino acids long. The CDR3 nucleotides are TGCACCGTGGGTACGGGGAACACTGAAGCTTTCTTT. Translating gives CTVGTGNTEAFF.

A note on this clonotype: The final CDR3 position lacks the conserved phenylalanine or tryptophan, pointing to a likely read error. The chain is built from TRBV10-3 and TRBJ1-2, with D possibly TRBD1 on 5 matching bases. Germline V gene sequence: CDR1 ENHRY, CDR2 SYGVKD. The CDR3 covers 14 residues. V was cut by 10 bases and J by 3 bases, with 18 bases left in between. CDR3 sequence (DNA): TGTGCCAGCAGCCAAGGGGCCCTGGACTATGGCTACACCCTC. Translating gives CASSQGALDYGYTL.

This clonotype showed up many times. V usage is TRBV2 and J usage is TRBJ1-5, with a weak D call TRBD1 (5 bases). CDR3 size: 14 residues. Germline assignment: CDR1 SNHLY and CDR2 FYNNEI. The ends were cut back, 7 bases at V and 2 bases at J, with 12 bases in the middle. CDR3 amino acids: CASTGGMGNQPQHF. CDR3 coding DNA: TGTGCCAGCACCGGGGGTATGGGCAATCAGCCCCAGCATTTT.

This rearrangement joins TRBV10-1 to TRBJ2-3; either TRBD1 or TRBD2 may fit D (5 bases each). CDR3 length: 15 residues. The V end lost 9 bases, the J end lost 4 bases, and 20 bases lay between the germline ends. Germline CDR1 and CDR2: WNHNN and SYGVQD (reference sequence). DNA of the CDR3: TGCGCCAGTCCTCCGGGACCGATACATGCAGATACGCAGTATTTT. As protein: CASPPGPIHADTQYF.

This chain links TRBV2 with TRBJ2-3; 7 nucleotides agree with TRBD2. Germline trimming cut 6 bases from V and 14 bases from J; bases unmatched to any gene: 17. The CDR3 covers 14 residues. Germline-derived CDR1 and CDR2 are SNHLY and FYNNEI. The CDR3 DNA sequence: TGTGCCAGCAGCGGACGACTAGCAGCCGGGGAGCTGTATTTT. Translated, it gives CASSGRLAAGELYF.

The V gene is TRBV20-1, the J gene TRBJ1-6, with D unclear. Germline V CDR1 and CDR2: DFQATT, SNEGSKA (reference sequence). The CDR3 spans 13 residues. The CDR3 is CSVKTRYSYPLHF. The CDR3 DNA follows: TGCAGCGTTAAAACCCGGTACTCCTATCCCCTCCACTTT.

This clonotype occurred many times. V gene TRBV6-6 combines with J gene TRBJ2-5; the match to TRBD2 covers 8 bases. The germline V gene encodes CDR1 MNHNY and CDR2 SVGAGI (reference sequence). The CDR3 totals 16 residues. V lost 8 bases, J lost 2 bases, and 13 bases stayed unmatched. The DNA for the CDR3 is TGTGCCAGCCTCGATCGCGGGGGGTCCTCGCAAGAGACCCAGTACTTC. This encodes CASLDRGGSSQETQYF.

The chain combines TRBV24-1 with TRBJ2-3; 15 bases agree with TRBD2. The germline CDR1 and CDR2 sequences are KGHDR and SFDVKD. The CDR3 length is 17 residues. V lost 3 bases to trimming and J lost 7 bases; unmatched junction nucleotides: 7. The DNA for the CDR3 is TGTGCCACCAGTGATCCGGGGACTAGCGGGGGGCGGAATACGCAGTATTTT. It yields the protein CATSDPGTSGGRNTQYF.

This clonotype was detected many times. This chain links TRBV12-3 or TRBV12-4 with TRBJ2-2; 9 bases are a match to TRBD1. Trimming at V came to 1 base and at J to 5 bases, leaving 5 bases not matched to a gene. The CDR3 extends over 16 amino acids. CDR3 DNA sequence: TGTGCCAGCAGTTTAGGACAGGGGGTATGGACCGGGGAGCTGTTTTTT. Its protein is CASSLGQGVWTGELFF.

The V and J genes are TRBV20-1 and TRBJ2-7, with D possibly TRBD1 on 5 matching bases. V was cut by 6 bases and J by 4 bases, with 7 bases left in between. CDR1 DFQATT and CDR2 SNEGSKA come from the germline V gene (reference sequence). The CDR3 runs 10 residues. CDR3 amino acids: CSAPGYEQYF. CDR3 bases: TGCAGTGCCCCAGGGTACGAGCAGTACTTC.

About this clonotype: This is likely a read error, given that the CDR3 carries no conserved phenylalanine or tryptophan at its end. The limits of the CDR3 on the DNA are not certain, so only TCRdb's listed CDR3 is given. J is TRBJ1-2 and V is TRBV9. The V gene's germline CDR1 is SGDLS and CDR2 YYNGEE. 13 amino acids form the CDR3, both terminal residues included. CDR3 sequence reads: CASSVVTDGRSEV.

CDR3 sequence: CASSSGGTGPYEQYF. The CDR3 DNA sequence: TGTGCCAGCAGTTCCGGGGGGACAGGGCCCTACGAGCAGTACTTC. The chain is built from TRBV6-1 and TRBJ2-7, with TRBD1 matching over 9 bases. This CDR3 region has 15 residues. J was trimmed by 2 bases and V by 5 bases; bases with no gene match: 7. Germline CDR1 reads MNHNS; CDR2 reads SASEGT.

The genes are TRBV6-1 and TRBJ1-6, with 7 bases aligning to TRBD1. CDR3 length: 14 amino acids. Trimming cost V 3 bases and J 10 bases; bases outside gene matches: 6. From germline, CDR1 is MNHNS and CDR2 SASEGT. CDR3 coding DNA: TGTGCCAGCAGTGAGGGACAGCATAGGTCACCCCTCCACTTT. Translation: CASSEGQHRSPLHF.

The rearrangement uses TRBV19 and TRBJ1-5; 8 bases agree with TRBD1. There are 13 residues in the CDR3. The trim removed 7 bases at V and 2 bases at J, leaving 1 base unmatched. The germline CDR1 and CDR2 sequences are LNHDA and SQIVND (reference sequence). CDR3 region: CASTGQGNQPQHF. CDR3 coding DNA: TGTGCCAGTACGGGACAGGGCAATCAGCCCCAGCATTTT.

The rearrangement joins TRBV5-6 to TRBJ1-1; weak D call: TRBD1 (5 bases). V shed 4 bases and J shed 6 bases, with 13 bases lying between them. Germline CDR1 reads SGHDT; CDR2 reads YYEEEE. This CDR3 has 13 residues. This chain's CDR3 is CASSDGGVPEAFF. The DNA of the CDR3 is TGTGCCAGCAGCGACGGAGGGGTCCCTGAAGCTTTCTTT.

This clonotype has ten or more counts. This sequence joins TRBV30 and TRBJ1-1, with D unresolved. CDR1 is GTSNPN and CDR2 is SVGIG in the germline V gene (reference sequence). Trimming left V 5 bases short and J 3 bases short, with 16 bases between. The CDR3 is 14 amino acids. CDR3 region: CAWEIKGRDTEAFF. For the CDR3, the DNA is TGTGCCTGGGAGATCAAAGGACGGGACACTGAAGCTTTCTTT.

On this clonotype: The junction differs from germline at one of its ends, possibly a read error. The chain uses TRBV7-3 and TRBJ1-1; D gene uncertain. Germline V CDR1 and CDR2: SGHTA, FQGTGA. This CDR3 has 14 amino acids. CDR3 coding DNA: TGCGCCAGCAGCGCCGAGATAGTTCCCACTGAAGCTTTCTTT. Protein product: CASSAEIVPTEAFF.

This rearrangement joins TRBV2 to TRBJ2-7, with TRBD1 identical over 7 bases. The CDR3 extends over 15 amino acids. From germline, CDR1 is SNHLY and CDR2 FYNNEI. Germline trimming cut 6 bases from V and 0 bases from J; bases unmatched to any gene: 8. The CDR3 nucleotides are TGTGCCAGCAGAAGTGTAGGGGGCAGCTCCTACGAGCAGTACTTC. Protein: CASRSVGGSSYEQYF. Using reference TRBV2 and TRBJ2-7 for the parts outside the CDR3, the full variable domain is EPEVTQTPSHQVTQMGQEVILRCVPISNHLYFYWYRQILGQKVEFLVSFYNNEISEKSEIFDDQFSVERPDGSNFTLKIRSTKLEDSAMYFCASRSVGGSSYEQYFGPGTRLTVT.

In its sample, this clonotype was seen a few times. At one boundary the junction diverges from the germline segment, which might be a read error. The chain employs TRBV20-1 and TRBJ1-3; tentatively, D is TRBD1 (6 bases). There are 14 residues in the CDR3. CDR1 is DFQATT, CDR2 SNEGSKA, per germline (reference sequence). CDR3 protein: CSAEDSYSGNTMYF. The CDR3 nucleotides read TGCAGTGCGGAGGACAGTTACTCTGGAAACACCATGTATTTT.

This clonotype came up once. This is likely a read error, given that the CDR3 carries no conserved phenylalanine or tryptophan at its end. No DNA is shown, since the ends of the CDR3 on it are uncertain; the CDR3 is the one TCRdb lists. This chain links TRBV19 with TRBJ1-5; the table gives TRBD1 as D, unverified against the DNA. CDR1 is LNHDA, CDR2 SQIVND, per germline (reference sequence). 15 amino acids form the CDR3, both terminal residues included. The CDR3 is CASSGAGNNEQFFDL.

With respect to this clonotype: Relative to the germline gene, one junction end is altered; a read error may explain this. This rearrangement joins TRBV5-1 to TRBJ1-1; no firm D call. The CDR3 spans 13 residues. Germline assignment: CDR1 SGHRS and CDR2 YFSETQ. CDR3 residues: CASSTETITEAFF. The CDR3 region has the DNA TGTGCCAGCAGCACGGAGACTATCACTGAAGCTTTCTTT.

V is TRBV20-1 and J is TRBJ1-1; D is possibly TRBD1 (5 bases). CDR3 length: 12 residues. In germline, CDR1 is DFQATT, CDR2 SNEGSKA (reference sequence). The CDR3 here is CSVRRGWTEAFF. CDR3 DNA: TGCAGCGTTCGGAGGGGATGGACTGAAGCTTTCTTT.

In its sample, this clonotype was seen many times. The chain combines TRBV6-4 with TRBJ1-6; D unresolved. The CDR3 totals 15 residues. Germline CDR1 MRHNA, CDR2 SNTAGT. V lost 0 bases, J lost 5 bases, and 8 bases lay in between. CDR3 in DNA: TGTGCCAGCAGTGACTCGGCCCGGAATAATTCACCCCTCCACTTT. Its protein product is CASSDSARNNSPLHF.

About this clonotype: As the CDR3 is not closed by the conserved phenylalanine or tryptophan, this likely results from a read error. This chain links TRBV3-1 with TRBJ1-4, with TRBD1 matching 8 bases. With V trimmed by 8 bases and J by 7 bases, 9 bases remained unmatched. CDR1 LGHDT and CDR2 YNNKEL come from the germline V gene (reference sequence). The CDR3 contains 14 residues. The DNA of the CDR3 is TGTGCCAGCTGCCGACAGGGGCCTTCTGAAAAACTGTTTTCT. This translates into CASCRQGPSEKLFS.